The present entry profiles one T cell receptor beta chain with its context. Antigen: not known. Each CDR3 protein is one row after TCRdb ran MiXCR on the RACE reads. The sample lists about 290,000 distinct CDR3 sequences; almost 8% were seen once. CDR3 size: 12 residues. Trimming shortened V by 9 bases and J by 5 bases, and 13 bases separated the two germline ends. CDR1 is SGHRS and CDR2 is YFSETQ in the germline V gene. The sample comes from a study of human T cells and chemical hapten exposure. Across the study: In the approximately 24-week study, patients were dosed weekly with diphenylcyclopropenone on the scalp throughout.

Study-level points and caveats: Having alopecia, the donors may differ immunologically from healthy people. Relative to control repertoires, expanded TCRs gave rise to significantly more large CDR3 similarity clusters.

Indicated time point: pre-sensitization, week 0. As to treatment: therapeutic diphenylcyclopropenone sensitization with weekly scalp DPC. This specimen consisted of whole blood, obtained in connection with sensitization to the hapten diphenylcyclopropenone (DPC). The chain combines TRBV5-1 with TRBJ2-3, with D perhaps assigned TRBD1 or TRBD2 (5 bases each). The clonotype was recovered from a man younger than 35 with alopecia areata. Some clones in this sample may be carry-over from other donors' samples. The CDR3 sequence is CATRGLRDTQYF. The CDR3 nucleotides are TGCGCCACGAGGGGATTGAGAGATACGCAGTATTTT.